The 27 T cell receptor beta chains listed next were all sequenced from one sample in a study of shared clonotypes between healthy human individuals. CD8 cells regarded as naive lacked CD45RO, were positively chosen for CCR7, and omitted terminally differentiated effector memory CD45RA+ cells. The table came from immunoSEQ multiplex PCR; TCRdb's copy has only in-frame clones and leaves some out. The table records approximately 1.9 million clones, about 94% of them present only once. Specimen: naive CD8+ T cells from PBMCs. These receptors were taken from a man between 18 and 29 years old in good health. Some clones in this sample may be carry-over from other donors' samples.

This clone was seen more than once but under ten times. V gene TRBV27 combines with J gene TRBJ1-4; a weak D match, TRBD1 (6 bases). CDR3 size: 13 residues. Trimming removed 6 bases from V and 7 bases from J, with 12 bases in between. Germline CDR1 reads MNHEY; CDR2 reads SMNVEV (reference sequence). CDR3 DNA sequence: TGTGCCAGCAGGTCTACAGGGATTGAAAAACTGTTTTTT. Translation gives CASRSTGIEKLFF. The whole variable domain, filled in from reference TRBV27 and TRBJ1-4, reads EAQVTQNPRYLITVTGKKLTVTCSQNMNHEYMSWYRQDPGLGLRQIYYSMNVEVTDKGDVPEGYKVSRKEKRNFPLILESPSPNQTSLYFCASRSTGIEKLFFGSGTQLSVL.

V and J are TRBV5-6 and TRBJ2-5; possibly TRBD1 for D (5 bases). Between the trimmed V and J ends, which lost 4 bases and 1 base, there was a span of 14 bases. Germline assignment: CDR1 SGHDT and CDR2 YYEEEE. This CDR3 contains 15 residues. The CDR3 sequence: CASSPIRQIQETQYF. As DNA, the CDR3 is TGTGCCAGCAGCCCTATCAGACAGATCCAAGAGACCCAGTACTTC.

The V and J genes are TRBV29-1 and TRBJ1-1; D is possibly TRBD1 (5 bases). V dropped 4 bases and J dropped 0 bases, with 15 bases sitting between them. The CDR3 is made up of 15 amino acids. Germline CDR1 and CDR2: SQVTM and ANQGSEA. The CDR3 nucleotides read TGCAGCGTTGCGGGTGGGGCAGGGTTGAACACTGAAGCTTTCTTT. Its translation is CSVAGGAGLNTEAFF.

This chain links TRBV9 with TRBJ2-5, with D possibly matching TRBD2 (6 bases). Trimming removed 0 bases at V and 5 bases at J, with 17 bases between. The CDR3 length is 16 residues. Germline V gives CDR1 SGDLS, CDR2 YYNGEE. This CDR3 reads CASSVVGIRAGETQYF. For the CDR3, the DNA is TGTGCCAGCAGCGTAGTGGGGATACGGGCGGGGGAGACCCAGTACTTC.

The chain links TRBV6-1 to TRBJ1-1; D might be TRBD1 (5 bases). CDR1 and CDR2 from the germline V gene are MNHNS and SASEGT. V was clipped by 2 bases and J by 8 bases, with 12 bases between them. The CDR3 contains 13 residues. CDR3 bases: TGTGCCAGCAGTGAACGGGGGACGAACGAAGCTTTCTTT. It yields the protein CASSERGTNEAFF.

The chain carries TRBV6-1 and TRBJ1-2; D gene uncertain. The germline CDR1 and CDR2 sequences are MNHNS and SASEGT. The CDR3 length is 17 residues. V was trimmed by 0 bases and J by 0 bases, leaving 14 bases between them. The CDR3 coding sequence is TGTGCCAGCAGTGAAGCGCGGGCATACTCTACTAACTATGGCTACACCTTC. It yields the protein CASSEARAYSTNYGYTF.

V usage is TRBV28 and J usage is TRBJ2-5; D may correspond to TRBD1 or TRBD2 (5 bases each). V lost 2 bases and J 1 base, leaving 11 bases between the germline ends. Germline CDR1 MDHEN, CDR2 SYDVKM. CDR3 length: 15 residues. This CDR3 reads CASSLGWDGQETQYF. In nucleotides, the CDR3 is TGTGCCAGCAGTTTAGGATGGGACGGCCAAGAGACCCAGTACTTC.

The gene calls are TRBV5-6 and TRBJ2-1; no clear D gene. The CDR3 runs 12 residues. The ends were cut back, 7 bases at V and 1 base at J, with 6 bases in the middle. The germline gives CDR1 SGHDT, CDR2 YYEEEE. CDR3 bases: TGTGCCAGCGGTAATTCCTACAATGAGCAGTTCTTC. Translation: CASGNSYNEQFF. The full variable domain, its missing parts supplied by reference TRBV5-6 and TRBJ2-1, is DAGVTQSPTHLIKTRGQQVTLRCSPKSGHDTVSWYQQALGQGPQFIFQYYEEEERQRGNFPDRFSGHQFPNYSSELNVNALLLGDSALYLCASGNSYNEQFFGPGTRLTVL.

The V call is TRBV2, the J call TRBJ2-7; D uncertain. Germline V CDR1 and CDR2: SNHLY, FYNNEI. The CDR3 is 13 residues long. Trimming stripped 10 bases from V and 0 bases from J, with 13 bases between. The CDR3 loop reads CATDGLSSYEQYF. The CDR3 nucleotides are TGTGCCACCGACGGGCTCTCCTCCTACGAGCAGTACTTC.

The chain uses TRBV15 and TRBJ1-2, with TRBD1 identical over 11 bases. Germline V CDR1 and CDR2: LNHNV, YYDKDF (reference sequence). CDR3 size: 14 residues. J gave up 6 bases and V 5 bases, and 5 bases lay outside the gene matches. The CDR3 DNA reads TGTGCCACCAGCGGGGACAGGGGGGTTGATGGCTACACCTTC. It encodes CATSGDRGVDGYTF.

The sample holds one count of this clone. The chain uses TRBV14 and TRBJ2-7; maybe TRBD1 (5 bases). Germline values: CDR1 SGHDN, CDR2 FVKESK. CDR3 length: 12 residues. Trimming removed 2 bases from V and 5 bases from J, with 7 bases in between. CDR3 nucleotide sequence: TGTGCCAGCAGCCAATGGGGCCACGAGCAGTACTTC. It is translated as CASSQWGHEQYF.

This chain links TRBV4-3 with TRBJ1-2; no clear D. The CDR3 has 16 residues. Germline CDR1 LGHNA, CDR2 YSLEER. V was pared by 0 bases and J by 6 bases, with 17 bases between. The CDR3: CASSQEIVRSSDGYTF. In nucleotides, the CDR3 is TGCGCCAGCAGCCAAGAGATAGTCAGGTCTTCGGATGGCTACACCTTC.

This clone was counted a single time. This chain joins TRBV6-5 and TRBJ1-2; 8 bases match TRBD1. The V gene's germline CDR1 is MNHEY and CDR2 SVGAGI. With 0 bases clipped from V and 4 bases from J, the junction kept 7 bases outside the gene matches. The length of the CDR3 is 16 residues. CDR3 nucleotides: TGTGCCAGCAGTTACTCAGGACAGGGCACTCCCTATGGCTACACCTTC. Its translation is CASSYSGQGTPYGYTF.

The rearrangement joins TRBV5-4 to TRBJ2-7; D may be TRBD2 (5 bases). The CDR3 loop spans 11 amino acids. V dropped 4 bases and J dropped 6 bases, with 8 bases sitting between them. Germline lookup yields CDR1 SGHNT and CDR2 YYREEE (reference sequence). CDR3 protein: CASSRGSEQYF. CDR3 sequence (DNA): TGTGCCAGCAGCCGGGGTTCCGAGCAGTACTTC.

The chain recombines TRBV9 with TRBJ1-5; D perhaps matches TRBD1 (5 bases). The length of the CDR3 is 14 residues. Trimming stripped 4 bases from V and 1 base from J, with 9 bases between. Germline loops: CDR1 SGDLS, CDR2 YYNGEE. As DNA, the CDR3 is TGTGCCAGCAGCCCGGGACCGAGCAATCAGCCCCAGCATTTT. Amino acid sequence: CASSPGPSNQPQHF.

V is TRBV15 and J is TRBJ1-2; no clear D gene. The V gene's germline CDR1 is LNHNV and CDR2 YYDKDF (reference sequence). The CDR3 length is 14 residues. V lost 5 bases and J 8 bases, leaving 18 bases between the germline ends. CDR3 bases: TGTGCCACCAGCGAAAAGGAGAGGGCGGAGGGCTACACCTTC. This encodes CATSEKERAEGYTF. Full variable domain (rest looked up from reference TRBV15 and TRBJ1-2): DAMVIQNPRYQVTQFGKPVTLSCSQTLNHNVMYWYQQKSSQAPKLLFHYYDKDFNNEADTPDNFQSRRPNTSFCFLDIRSPGLGDTAMYLCATSEKERAEGYTFGSGTRLTVV.

The V call is TRBV27, the J call TRBJ1-2; 7 nucleotides align to TRBD1. Trimming took 2 bases from V and 6 from J; bases not matched to a gene: 6. From germline, CDR1 is MNHEY and CDR2 SMNVEV (reference sequence). There are 14 residues in the CDR3. The CDR3 DNA is TGTGCCAGCAGTTTACGGGTGGGGACAGATGGCTACACCTTC. Translating gives CASSLRVGTDGYTF.

The chain joins TRBV7-9 to TRBJ2-7, with TRBD1 identical over 10 bases. Germline V lookup: CDR1 SEHNR, CDR2 FQNEAQ (reference sequence). Losses at the gene ends were 5 bases for V and 4 bases for J; bases not matched to a gene: 8. This CDR3 is 15 amino acids long. CDR3: CASSRPGQGIYEQYF. The CDR3 DNA is TGTGCCAGCAGCCGTCCGGGACAGGGGATTTACGAGCAGTACTTC.

Comment on this clone: This sample also contains other DNA sequences that code for the same CDR3. The chain has TRBV6-1 and TRBJ2-7; no firm D call. Germline V gives CDR1 MNHNS, CDR2 SASEGT. CDR3 size: 13 residues. Trimming left V 3 bases short and J 3 bases short, with 9 bases between. The CDR3: CASSDLEGYEQYF. DNA for the CDR3: TGTGCCAGCAGTGACTTAGAAGGCTACGAGCAGTACTTC.

This clone was seen once. This sequence joins TRBV2 and TRBJ1-1, with a possible D match to TRBD1 (5 bases). Germline-derived CDR1 and CDR2 are SNHLY and FYNNEI. The CDR3 contains 14 residues. The V end was cut by 6 bases, the J end by 4 bases, with 15 bases between. In DNA form, the CDR3 reads TGTGCCAGCAGACAGACAGAAACCAGCACTGAAGCTTTCTTT. It codes for CASRQTETSTEAFF.

The chain carries TRBV10-1 and TRBJ2-1, with 7 bases lining up with TRBD2. CDR1 and CDR2 (germline): WNHNN, SYGVQD (reference sequence). CDR3 size: 14 residues. Trimming removed 5 bases from V and 4 bases from J; junction bases left unmatched: 5. The CDR3 bases are TGCGCCAGCAGTCTTAGGGGACTATACAATGAGCAGTTCTTC. Translating it yields CASSLRGLYNEQFF.

The CDR3 DNA reads TGTGCCAGCAGTTTATTAATGGCGGGACGGGAGACCCAGTACTTC. It yields the protein CASSLLMAGRETQYF. The J gene is TRBJ2-5, the V gene TRBV27; a weak D match, TRBD2 (6 bases). CDR3 length: 15 residues. V dropped 1 base and J dropped 5 bases, with 14 bases sitting between them. The germline CDR1 and CDR2 sequences are MNHEY and SMNVEV (reference sequence).

The rearrangement links TRBV19 to TRBJ1-5; no clear D. Trimming stripped 1 base from V and 5 bases from J, with 12 bases between. CDR1 and CDR2 from the germline V gene are LNHDA and SQIVND (reference sequence). The CDR3 runs 15 residues. CDR3 loop: CASSIVGQYHQPQHF. Here the CDR3 DNA reads TGTGCCAGTAGTATAGTCGGGCAGTATCATCAGCCCCAGCATTTT.

This sequence joins TRBV5-1 and TRBJ2-7; D tentatively reads TRBD1 or TRBD2 (5 bases each). Germline CDR1 is SGHRS and CDR2 is YFSETQ. This CDR3 is 14 amino acids long. V was clipped by 5 bases and J by 5 bases, with 17 bases between them. CDR3 sequence reads: CASRTRGFSDEQYF. DNA of the CDR3: TGCGCCAGCAGGACGAGGGGATTTTCGGACGAGCAGTACTTC.

The CDR3 DNA follows: TGTGCCAGCAGTCAAGGGGCTAGCGGCGGGCGGTCCTACAATGAGCAGTTCTTC. This encodes CASSQGASGGRSYNEQFF. J is TRBJ2-1 and V is TRBV11-2, with TRBD2 matching over 7 bases. Germline values: CDR1 SGHAT, CDR2 FQNNGV. The trim removed 6 bases at V and 1 base at J, leaving 15 bases unmatched. The CDR3 is 18 amino acids.

This clone was seen only once. This chain connects TRBV4-3 to TRBJ2-1; 7 bases are a match to TRBD2. CDR1 LGHNA and CDR2 YSLEER come from the germline V gene. V was pared by 1 base and J by 8 bases, with 8 bases of the junction left unmatched. This CDR3 is 15 amino acids long. The CDR3 DNA is TGCGCCAGCAGCCAAGGGCCCGGACTAGACGATGAGCAGTTCTTC. As protein: CASSQGPGLDDEQFF.

The chain uses TRBV28 and TRBJ1-5; D uncertain. Trimming took 6 bases from V and 4 from J, leaving 10 bases between them. Germline V gene lookup returns CDR1 MDHEN and CDR2 SYDVKM. The CDR3 is made up of 13 amino acids. As DNA, the CDR3 is TGTGCCAGCAGGCTCCGGGATAATCAGCCCCAGCATTTT. This codes for CASRLRDNQPQHF.